This T cell receptor (beta chain) was recovered during a study of identifying expanded T cells in peripheral blood. Regarding the study as a whole: Clone count variance between roughly two-week samples rose with total template count. Over two and four weeks, about 17 and 20 clones changed, versus approximately 1.2 between replicates.

The table came from immunoSEQ multiplex PCR; TCRdb's copy has only in-frame clones and leaves some out. The sample yields roughly 86,000 clones, 85% seen once. V dropped 0 bases and J dropped 6; count of bases not matched to a gene: 1. This CDR3 has 16 residues. Germline lookup yields CDR1 MRHNA and CDR2 SNTAGT. Collection occurred without any documented infections or immune events in donors. This clone appeared a few times. Its target is not known. Sequencing was done on a sample of blood. The receptor's source is a person aged 18-70 years in good health. The chain links TRBV6-4 to TRBJ2-4; TRBD2 matches 14 bases. As DNA, the CDR3 is TGTGCCAGCAGTGACTCGACTAGCGGGGGGGCAAACATTCAGTACTTC. Its protein is CASSDSTSGGANIQYF.